A selection of T cell receptor beta chains follows, all from one sample in a study of shared clonotypes between healthy human individuals. This table comes from immunoSEQ multiplex PCR, and its TCRdb copy is limited to in-frame clones, with some not included. The sample contains around 1,900,000 clones, around 93% of which appear only once. Sequenced material: naive CD8+ T cells from PBMCs. Every receptor here comes from a young man in good health. Some clones in this sample may be carry-over from other donors' samples. The CDR3 runs from the conserved cysteine through the conserved F or W. The D gene is left open where the match is weak. Some rows have no size entry. The others give once, few or many, or a class for an expanded clone.

v_gene: TRBV10-3; d_gene: -; abundance: -; j_gene: TRBJ1-2; CDR3aa: CAIRESPGKGRGYTF; CDR3nt: TGTGCCATCAGGGAATCCCCGGGAAAGGGGCGGGGCTACACCTTC
v_gene: TRBV27; d_gene: TRBD2; abundance: -; j_gene: TRBJ2-2; CDR3aa: CASSFLAGGYTGELFF; CDR3nt: TGTGCCAGCAGTTTCCTGGCGGGAGGATACACCGGGGAGCTGTTTTTT
v_gene: TRBV19; d_gene: -; abundance: -; j_gene: TRBJ1-1; CDR3aa: CASSLSGGTEAFF; CDR3nt: TGTGCCAGTAGTCTATCGGGGGGGACTGAAGCTTTCTTT
v_gene: TRBV19; d_gene: -; abundance: -; j_gene: TRBJ1-1; CDR3aa: CASTIGLPNTEAFF; CDR3nt: TGTGCCAGTACAATTGGGCTCCCGAACACTGAAGCTTTCTTT
v_gene: TRBV11-2; d_gene: -; abundance: -; j_gene: TRBJ2-7; CDR3aa: CASSAGGTGVDYEQYF; CDR3nt: TGTGCCAGCAGCGCGGGGGGGACAGGCGTTGACTACGAGCAGTACTTC
v_gene: TRBV19; d_gene: -; abundance: -; j_gene: TRBJ2-1; CDR3aa: CASSQERSSYNEQFF; CDR3nt: TGTGCCAGTAGTCAAGAGCGGAGCTCCTACAATGAGCAGTTCTTC
v_gene: TRBV5-1; d_gene: -; abundance: -; j_gene: TRBJ2-3; CDR3aa: CASSLVTRTSTDTQYF; CDR3nt: TGCGCCAGCAGCTTGGTAACCCGAACAAGCACAGATACGCAGTATTTT
v_gene: TRBV5-4; d_gene: TRBD1; abundance: -; j_gene: TRBJ2-2; CDR3aa: CASSFDRGRNTGELFF; CDR3nt: TGTGCCAGCAGCTTTGACAGGGGGCGCAACACCGGGGAGCTGTTTTTT
v_gene: TRBV19; d_gene: TRBD2; abundance: -; j_gene: TRBJ2-7; CDR3aa: CASSIISGSHEQYF; CDR3nt: TGTGCCAGTAGTATAATTAGCGGGAGCCACGAGCAGTACTTC
v_gene: TRBV14; d_gene: -; abundance: -; j_gene: TRBJ2-1; CDR3aa: CASSQDLGGSYNEQFF; CDR3nt: TGTGCCAGCAGCCAAGACCTAGGGGGCTCCTACAATGAGCAGTTCTTC
v_gene: TRBV27; d_gene: -; abundance: -; j_gene: TRBJ2-3; CDR3aa: CASSVLTSTDTQYF; CDR3nt: TGTGCCAGCAGTGTACTGACGTCCACAGATACGCAGTATTTT
v_gene: TRBV5-1; d_gene: TRBD1; abundance: -; j_gene: TRBJ2-6; CDR3aa: CASSPYPGQGLYGANVLTF; CDR3nt: TGCGCCAGCAGCCCATATCCGGGACAGGGGTTATACGGGGCCAACGTCCTGACTTTC
v_gene: TRBV11-2; d_gene: -; abundance: -; j_gene: TRBJ2-4; CDR3aa: CASSLGFKNIQYF; CDR3nt: TGTGCCAGCAGCTTAGGATTCAAAAACATTCAGTACTTC
v_gene: TRBV4-2; d_gene: -; abundance: once; j_gene: TRBJ2-1; CDR3aa: CASSHEADRSYNEQFF; CDR3nt: TGTGCCAGCAGCCACGAAGCGGACCGCTCCTACAATGAGCAGTTCTTC
v_gene: TRBV28; d_gene: -; abundance: -; j_gene: TRBJ1-5; CDR3aa: CASRDIANQPQHF; CDR3nt: TGTGCCAGCAGGGACATCGCGAATCAGCCCCAGCATTTT
v_gene: TRBV7-2; d_gene: TRBD2; abundance: -; j_gene: TRBJ2-1; CDR3aa: CASSPGTSGNEQFF; CDR3nt: TGTGCCAGCAGCCCCGGGACTAGCGGCAATGAGCAGTTCTTC
v_gene: TRBV6-6; d_gene: TRBD2; abundance: -; j_gene: TRBJ2-1; CDR3aa: CASSFSGRGYNEQFF; CDR3nt: TGTGCCAGCAGTTTTAGCGGGAGGGGGTACAATGAGCAGTTCTTC
v_gene: TRBV27; d_gene: -; abundance: -; j_gene: TRBJ2-2; CDR3aa: CASKTTGELFF; CDR3nt: TGTGCCAGCAAAACCACCGGGGAGCTGTTTTTT
v_gene: TRBV19; d_gene: -; abundance: -; j_gene: TRBJ1-2; CDR3aa: CASSIYRGSTMRYGYTF; CDR3nt: TGTGCCAGTAGTATCTACAGAGGCTCGACGATGAGGTATGGCTACACCTTC
v_gene: TRBV18; d_gene: -; abundance: -; j_gene: TRBJ1-3; CDR3aa: CASSPPAEVGNTIYF; CDR3nt: TGTGCCAGCTCACCCCCCGCGGAGGTGGGAAACACCATATATTTT
v_gene: TRBV2; d_gene: -; abundance: once; j_gene: TRBJ2-2; CDR3aa: CASSVPAGQPTGELFF; CDR3nt: TGTGCCAGCAGTGTCCCCGCGGGACAGCCCACCGGGGAGCTGTTTTTT
v_gene: TRBV9; d_gene: -; abundance: -; j_gene: TRBJ2-2; CDR3aa: CASALGGGELFF; CDR3nt: TGTGCCAGCGCACTGGGGGGCGGGGAGCTGTTTTTT
v_gene: TRBV27; d_gene: -; abundance: -; j_gene: TRBJ1-5; CDR3aa: CASSLVGEGQPQHF; CDR3nt: TGTGCCAGCAGTTTGGTCGGGGAGGGACAGCCCCAGCATTTT
v_gene: TRBV6-6; d_gene: -; abundance: -; j_gene: TRBJ1-2; CDR3aa: CASILPSYGYTF; CDR3nt: TGTGCCAGCATCCTCCCGAGCTATGGCTACACCTTC
v_gene: TRBV19; d_gene: TRBD1; abundance: -; j_gene: TRBJ2-1; CDR3aa: CASSKDRDSYNEQFF; CDR3nt: TGTGCCAGTAGTAAGGACAGGGATTCCTACAATGAGCAGTTCTTC
v_gene: TRBV6-6; d_gene: -; abundance: -; j_gene: TRBJ2-3; CDR3aa: CASREEISTDTQYF; CDR3nt: TGTGCCAGCAGAGAAGAAATTAGCACAGATACGCAGTATTTT
v_gene: TRBV13; d_gene: TRBD1; abundance: -; j_gene: TRBJ2-5; CDR3aa: CASSLDRGQETQYF; CDR3nt: TGTGCCAGCAGCTTAGACAGGGGGCAAGAGACCCAGTACTTC
v_gene: TRBV20-1; d_gene: -; abundance: -; j_gene: TRBJ2-1; CDR3aa: CSARAGAEQFF; CDR3nt: TGCAGTGCTAGAGCTGGGGCTGAGCAGTTCTTC
v_gene: TRBV27; d_gene: TRBD1; abundance: -; j_gene: TRBJ1-2; CDR3aa: CASSLAGGAVGYTF; CDR3nt: TGTGCCAGCAGTTTAGCAGGGGGCGCAGTGGGCTACACCTTC